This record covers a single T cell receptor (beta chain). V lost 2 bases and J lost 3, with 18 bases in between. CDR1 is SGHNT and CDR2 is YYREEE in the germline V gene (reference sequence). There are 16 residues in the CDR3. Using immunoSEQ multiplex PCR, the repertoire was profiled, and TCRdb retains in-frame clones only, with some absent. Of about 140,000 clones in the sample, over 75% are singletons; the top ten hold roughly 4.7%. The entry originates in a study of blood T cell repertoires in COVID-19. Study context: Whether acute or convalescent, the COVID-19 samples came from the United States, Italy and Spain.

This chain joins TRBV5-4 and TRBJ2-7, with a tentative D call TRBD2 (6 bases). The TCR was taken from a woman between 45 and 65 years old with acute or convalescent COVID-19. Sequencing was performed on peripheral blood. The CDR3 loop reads CASSLNTGTGNYEQYF. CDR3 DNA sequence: TGTGCCAGCAGCTTAAACACCGGGACTGGAAACTACGAGCAGTACTTC.